These T cell receptor beta chains were read from a single sample in a study of human T cells and chemical hapten exposure. TCRdb re-analysed the RACE reads in MiXCR, keeping a single row per CDR3 protein. The data contain about 110,000 distinct CDR3 sequences, 9.5% to 15% of them singletons. This specimen was whole blood, taken in connection with sensitization to the hapten diphenylcyclopropenone (DPC). These receptors were collected from a woman in her 50s with alopecia areata. Some clones in this sample may be carry-over from other donors' samples. Both conserved end residues are part of each CDR3. The D gene is left open where the match is weak. Clone size is stated in some rows and not others, as once, few, many or a class when expanded.

>NA|TRBV10-1|many|16|TRBJ2-1
TGCGCCAGCAGTTCTCACCGGGACCAAGGGGTCAATGAGCAGTTCTTC
CASSSHRDQGVNEQFF
>NA|TRBV20-1|many|14|TRBJ2-3
TGCAGTGCTTCCATAGGGGGGAACACAGATACGCAGTATTTT
CSASIGGNTDTQYF
>NA|TRBV18|NA|15|TRBJ2-7
TGTGCCAGCTCAGGCGGGTCCGACGCTTCCTACGAGCAGTACTTC
CASSGGSDASYEQYF
>NA|TRBV19|many|15|TRBJ2-2
TGTGCCAGTAGTATCTCGGACACCTTTACCGGGGAGCTGTTTTTT
CASSISDTFTGELFF
>NA|TRBV5-4|NA|14|TRBJ2-2
TGTGCCAGCAGCTTGCGTGAGAACACCGGGGAGCTGTTTTTT
CASSLRENTGELFF
>NA|TRBV28|few|15|TRBJ1-3
TGTGCCAGCATCAGCAGGGAGAGCTCTGGAAACACCATATATTTT
CASISRESSGNTIYF
>TRBD2|TRBV20-1|few|16|TRBJ2-1
TGCAGTGCTCCAAGGCGGGCTAGCGGGGGGGCCAATGAGCAGTTCTTC
CSAPRRASGGANEQFF
>NA|TRBV19|NA|15|TRBJ2-1
TGTGCCAGTAGTTCCGACAGGAGCTCCTACAATGAGCAGTTCTTC
CASSSDRSSYNEQFF
>NA|TRBV6-2/TRBV6-3|many|13|TRBJ2-7
TGTGCCAGCAGTTACTTCACAGCCTACGAGCAGTACTTC
CASSYFTAYEQYF
>NA|TRBV25-1|many|12|TRBJ1-6
TGTGCCAGCACCACTATTAATTCACCCCTCCACTTT
CASTTINSPLHF
>NA|TRBV6-5|NA|16|TRBJ1-6
TGTGCCAGCAGTTACTCGATGTCAGGGCGTTATTCACCCCTCCACTTT
CASSYSMSGRYSPLHF
>TRBD1|TRBV7-9|many|13|TRBJ1-1
TGTGCCAGCAGCCTTCAGGGGGGGACTGAAGCTTTCTTT
CASSLQGGTEAFF
>NA|TRBV10-2|many|14|TRBJ1-2
TGCGCCAGCAGTGGGGGGGTCGGAGTAGGAGGCTACACCTTC
CASSGGVGVGGYTF
>NA|TRBV29-1|many|14|TRBJ1-4
TGCAGCGCCGCAATGAACCCGACTAATGAAAAACTGTTTTTT
CSAAMNPTNEKLFF
>TRBD1|TRBV11-2|NA|12|TRBJ2-7
TGTGCCAGCAGCGGGACAGACATCTGGCAGTACTTC
CASSGTDIWQYF
>TRBD1|TRBV5-1|few|15|TRBJ1-5
TGCGCCAGCAGCTTGGGGGACAGGAACAATCAGCCCCAGCATTTT
CASSLGDRNNQPQHF
>NA|TRBV7-2|few|16|TRBJ2-3
TGTGCCAGCAGCTTAGCCTGGACACCGAGCACAGATACGCAGTATTTT
CASSLAWTPSTDTQYF
>NA|TRBV27|many|17|TRBJ2-3
TGTGCCAGCAGTTTCCGCGGAGGGCGGGGATTCACAGATACGCAGTATTTT
CASSFRGGRGFTDTQYF
>NA|TRBV5-1|many|14|TRBJ2-6
TGCGCCAGCAGCCAGACAGCGGGGGCCAACGTCCTGACTTTC
CASSQTAGANVLTF
>NA|TRBV29-1|NA|11|TRBJ2-7
TGCAGCGTGAGCGACAACTACGAGCAGTACTTC
CSVSDNYEQYF
>NA|TRBV4-1|few|13|TRBJ1-1
TGCGCCAGCAGCCAAGATCTAAGCACTGAAGCTTTCTTT
CASSQDLSTEAFF
>TRBD2|TRBV3-1|few|13|TRBJ2-1
TGTGCCAGCAGACTAGCGGGCTACAATGAGCAGTTCTTC
CASRLAGYNEQFF
>NA|TRBV7-9|few|11|TRBJ1-1
TGTGCCAGCAGCCGGATCGCTGAAGCTTTCTTT
CASSRIAEAFF
>TRBD1|TRBV6-1|NA|15|TRBJ1-5
TGTGCCAGCAGTAGGGGGCAGGTGGGCAATCAGCCCCAGCATTTT
CASSRGQVGNQPQHF
>TRBD2|TRBV7-2|NA|15|TRBJ2-3
TGTGCCAGCAGCTTTTCTAGCGGGGGGGCCGCTACGCAGTATTTT
CASSFSSGGAATQYF
>NA|TRBV2|many|16|TRBJ1-5
TGTGCCAGCACCTCAGGCCGATGGACTAGCAATCAGCCCCAGCATTTT
CASTSGRWTSNQPQHF
>NA|TRBV7-2|NA|13|TRBJ1-2
TGTGCCAGCAGCTTAGCGCCGAGATTCACCTGGCCCTTC
CASSLAPRFTWPF
>TRBD2|TRBV4-2|few|15|TRBJ2-1
TGTGCCAGCAGCAATAGCGGGGAGGGGGTCGGTGAGCAGTTCTTC
CASSNSGEGVGEQFF
>NA|TRBV5-1|NA|15|TRBJ2-7
TGCGCCAGCAGCGTAGGATCGCAAAACTCCTACGAGCAGTACTTC
CASSVGSQNSYEQYF
>NA|TRBV6-1|many|14|TRBJ2-7
TGTGCCAGCAGTGAAAGGGGGGATACCTACGAGCAGTACTTC
CASSERGDTYEQYF
>NA|TRBV4-2|few|13|TRBJ2-3
TGTGCCAGCAGCCCCTCCTACACAGATACGCAGTATTTT
CASSPSYTDTQYF
>NA|TRBV3-1|many|14|TRBJ2-1
TGTGCCAGCAGCCAAGATAGTTGGTACAATGAGCAGTTCTTC
CASSQDSWYNEQFF
>NA|TRBV18|NA|14|TRBJ1-1
TGTGCCAGCTCACCAGTAGCGGAGAACACTGAAGCTTTCTTT
CASSPVAENTEAFF
>NA|TRBV7-2|few|14|TRBJ1-5
TGTGCCAGCAGAAACATGGGGCCCAATCAGCCCCAGCATTTT
CASRNMGPNQPQHF
>NA|TRBV4-3|few|15|TRBJ1-1
TGCGCCAGCAGCCAAGAGCCGGCTATGAACACTGAAGCTTTCTTT
CASSQEPAMNTEAFF
>TRBD1|TRBV6-5|few|13|TRBJ1-6
TGTGCCAGCAGGCGGACAGGGGGCAAGCCCCTCCACTTT
CASRRTGGKPLHF
>NA|TRBV20-1|few|13|TRBJ2-7
TGCAGTGCTAGAAGAGTTGAGGCAGACGAGCAGTACTTC
CSARRVEADEQYF
>NA|TRBV10-3|many|15|TRBJ1-1
TGTGCCATCAGTGAGTCGCAGGACCTGAACACTGAAGCTTTCTTT
CAISESQDLNTEAFF
>NA|TRBV5-1|few|14|TRBJ1-2
TGCGCCAGCAGTATCGACGGGCCAGCGATCGGCTACACCTTC
CASSIDGPAIGYTF
>NA|TRBV7-2|few|14|TRBJ1-5
TGTGCCAGCAGCCCCGAAGGTTACCTTGGGCCCCAGCATTTT
CASSPEGYLGPQHF
>NA|TRBV28|few|12|TRBJ2-7
TGTGCCAGCAGTTCGGAAGGGGACGAGCAGTACTTC
CASSSEGDEQYF
>TRBD2|TRBV20-1|NA|15|TRBJ2-7
TGCAGTGCTATCCACGGGACTAGCGGTACCTACGAGCAGTACTTC
CSAIHGTSGTYEQYF
>NA|TRBV4-2|many|14|TRBJ1-2
TGTGCCAGCAGCCAAGATGGCCGTAACTATGGCTACACCTTC
CASSQDGRNYGYTF
>NA|TRBV3-1|NA|14|TRBJ2-5
TGTGCCAGCAGCTTACGACGCGAGGGAGAGACCCAGTACTTC
CASSLRREGETQYF
>NA|TRBV7-9|few|16|TRBJ1-4
TGTGCCAGCAGCCCCCGTACCGGACCCGATCTACCGAAACTGTTTTTT
CASSPRTGPDLPKLFF
>NA|TRBV6-5|many|14|TRBJ1-4
TGTGCCAGCAGTTACCAGGACGGTAATGAAAAACTGTTTTTT
CASSYQDGNEKLFF
>NA|TRBV7-2|few|14|TRBJ2-7
TGTGCCAGCAGCCCTCGGAGGAATTCCTACGAGCAGTACTTC
CASSPRRNSYEQYF